The sample holds a few counts of the clone carrying this T cell receptor beta chain. Then a second PCR, running roughly 7 to 11 cycles, was carried out with a sample-barcoded 5' primer and a J-beta primer mix. TCRdb re-called the 5' RACE reads through MiXCR, storing one row per CDR3 protein. The profile shows 750,000 to 950,000 distinct CDR3 sequences, about a quarter of them singletons. The data were obtained in a study of blood T cells in healthy people across ages. The CDR3 has 14 amino acids. V was shortened by 5 bases and J by 0 bases, with 7 bases between the two germline ends. The same sample was also used in a study of T cells of mothers and their children.

Material: blood. The receptor's source is a boy younger than 18 in good health. This sequence joins TRBV12-3 or TRBV12-4 and TRBJ1-4; D not resolved. The CDR3 region is CASSGHATNEKLFF. The CDR3 DNA follows: TGTGCCAGCAGTGGCCATGCAACTAATGAAAAACTGTTTTTT.